The 2 T cell receptor beta chains listed next were all sequenced from one sample in a study of PD-L1 blockade in urothelial cancer. Sample time point: peripheral blood 6 weeks after treatment start. Profiled with immunoSEQ multiplex PCR; TCRdb holds only in-frame clones, not every one. The sample has fewer than 90,000 clones, approximately 90% seen once. The material was PBMCs, obtained around atezolizumab (anti-PD-L1) treatment. These receptors were collected from a woman older than 75 with urothelial cancer.

The chain links TRBV7-2 to TRBJ1-5, with unresolved D. The CDR3 runs 12 residues. Germline lookup yields CDR1 SGHTA and CDR2 FQGNSA. Trimming shortened V by 4 bases and J by 6 bases, and 7 bases separated the two germline ends. DNA for the CDR3: TGTGCCAGCAGCTCACTCGGTCAGCCCCAGCATTTT. Protein product: CASSSLGQPQHF.

The rearrangement uses TRBV18 and TRBJ2-5; 10 bases are shared with TRBD2. Germline assignment: CDR1 KGHSH and CDR2 LQKENI. Unmatched junction bases numbered 4, after V lost 2 bases and J lost 1 base. There are 16 residues in the CDR3. The CDR3 DNA reads TGTGCCAGCTCACCAGTAGCGGGAGGTCGCCAAGAGACCCAGTACTTC. It is translated as CASSPVAGGRQETQYF. The entire variable domain, with the rest obtained from reference TRBV18 and TRBJ2-5, is as follows: NAGVMQNPRHLVRRRGQEARLRCSPMKGHSHVYWYRQLPEEGLKFMVYLQKENIIDESGMPKERFSAEFPKEGPSILRIQQVVRGDSAAYFCASSPVAGGRQETQYFGPGTRLLVL.